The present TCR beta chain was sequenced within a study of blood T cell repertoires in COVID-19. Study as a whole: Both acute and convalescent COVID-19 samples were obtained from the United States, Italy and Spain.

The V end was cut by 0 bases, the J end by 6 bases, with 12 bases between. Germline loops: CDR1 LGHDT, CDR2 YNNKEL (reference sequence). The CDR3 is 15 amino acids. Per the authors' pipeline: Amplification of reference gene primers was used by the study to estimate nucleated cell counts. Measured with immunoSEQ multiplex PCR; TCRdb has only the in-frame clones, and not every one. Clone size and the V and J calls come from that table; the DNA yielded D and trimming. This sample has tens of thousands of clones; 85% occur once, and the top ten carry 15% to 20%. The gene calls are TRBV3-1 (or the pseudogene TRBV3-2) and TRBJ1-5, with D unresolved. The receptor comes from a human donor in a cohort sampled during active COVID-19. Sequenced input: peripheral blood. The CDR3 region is CASSQDLQRGQPQHF. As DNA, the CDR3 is TGTGCCAGCAGCCAAGATCTTCAGCGGGGTCAGCCCCAGCATTTT.